Below, 22 T cell receptor beta chains from the same sample are listed, as sequenced in a study of immune evolution from preneoplasia to lung adenocarcinoma. The repertoire was sequenced with immunoSEQ multiplex PCR; TCRdb's copy has only in-frame clones and lacks some. The table lists 3,500 or so clones, less than 50% of them singletons. Sequenced sample: FFPE normal lung tissue adjacent to the tumor. These receptors were taken from a person in their fifties or sixties with lung adenocarcinoma.

This clone was picked up a small number of times. The chain links TRBV18 to TRBJ2-5; tentatively, D is TRBD2 (6 bases). CDR3 length: 13 amino acids. Germline V gene data show CDR1 as KGHSH and CDR2 as LQKENI. The V end lost 4 bases, the J end lost 5 bases, and 11 bases lay between the germline ends. CDR3 in DNA: TGTGCCAGCTCACGATCAGGAGGGGAGACCCAGTACTTC. As protein: CASSRSGGETQYF.

CDR3 DNA sequence: TGTGCCAGTCGGCCGGGACTAGCGGGCAATATCACAGATACGCAGTATTTT. Translated: CASRPGLAGNITDTQYF. V usage is TRBV19 and J usage is TRBJ2-3, with TRBD2 matching over 12 bases. Germline trimming cut 8 bases from V and 2 bases from J; bases unmatched to any gene: 11. Germline V gene sequence: CDR1 LNHDA, CDR2 SQIVND (reference sequence). This CDR3 spans 17 amino acids.

This chain uses TRBV28 with TRBJ2-7; either TRBD1 or TRBD2 may fit D (6 bases each). The CDR3 is 13 amino acids. Trimming shortened V by 4 bases and J by 3 bases, and 10 bases separated the two germline ends. Germline CDR1 MDHEN, CDR2 SYDVKM. CDR3 residues: CASSYREVYEQYF. In nucleotides, the CDR3 is TGTGCCAGCAGTTACAGGGAGGTCTACGAGCAGTACTTC.

This chain links TRBV7-8 with TRBJ1-3; unclear D gene. Per germline, CDR1 SGHVS and CDR2 FQNEAQ. The CDR3 spans 15 residues. The V end lost 4 bases, the J end lost 0 bases, and 10 bases lay between the germline ends. CDR3 sequence (DNA): TGTGCCAGCAGCTCCGGTACTAGCTCTGGAAACACCATATATTTT. Translated, it gives CASSSGTSSGNTIYF. Using reference TRBV7-8 and TRBJ1-3 for the parts outside the CDR3, the full variable domain is GAGVSQSPRYKVAKRGQDVALRCDPISGHVSLFWYQQALGQGPEFLTYFQNEAQLDKSGLPSDRFFAERPEGSVSTLKIQRTQQEDSAVYLCASSSGTSSGNTIYFGEGSWLTVV.

This chain connects TRBV28 to TRBJ1-2, with D unresolved. Germline values: CDR1 MDHEN, CDR2 SYDVKM. The CDR3 consists of 14 residues. The V end lost 6 bases, the J end lost 4 bases, and 15 bases lay between the germline ends. For the CDR3, the DNA is TGTGCCAGCAGCCCGAATGCCAGGACCTATGGCTACACCTTC. Its protein is CASSPNARTYGYTF.

The V and J genes are TRBV13 and TRBJ2-7; the D gene is possibly TRBD2 (6 bases). CDR1 is PRHDT, CDR2 FYEKMQ, per germline (reference sequence). The CDR3 has 14 residues. V lost 2 bases and J lost 2, with 10 bases in between. In DNA, the CDR3 is TGTGCCAGCAGCTTAACGCGGACTACCTACGAGCAGTACTTC. Amino acid sequence: CASSLTRTTYEQYF.

This rearrangement joins TRBV30 to TRBJ1-2; D is ambiguous. Trimming left V 0 bases short and J 0 bases short, with 11 bases between. Looked up from germline, CDR1 is GTSNPN and CDR2 is SVGIG (reference sequence). The length of the CDR3 is 15 residues. The CDR3 sequence is CAWSVQASANYGYTF. The CDR3 DNA reads as TGTGCCTGGAGTGTCCAAGCCTCAGCTAACTATGGCTACACCTTC.

This clone was observed a few times. This chain links TRBV19 with TRBJ1-5; a possible D gene is TRBD1 (5 bases). This CDR3 has 15 amino acids. Per the germline V gene, CDR1 is LNHDA and CDR2 is SQIVND (reference sequence). V lost 3 bases and J 3 bases, leaving 12 bases between the germline ends. The CDR3 coding sequence is TGTGCCAGTAGTATGGGGACGGTTATCAATCAGCCCCAGCATTTT. Translating it yields CASSMGTVINQPQHF.

This clone was seen a few times. The chain has TRBV27 and TRBJ2-4; D gene unclear. Deletions cut 6 bases from V and 1 base from J, with 16 bases between. CDR3 size: 16 residues. The germline CDR1 and CDR2 sequences are MNHEY and SMNVEV (reference sequence). CDR3 protein: CASSKTRITAKNIQYF. The CDR3, as DNA: TGTGCCAGCAGCAAGACAAGGATCACGGCCAAAAACATTCAGTACTTC.

The chain couples TRBV7-8 to TRBJ1-5; 7 positions agree with TRBD1. Germline assignment: CDR1 SGHVS and CDR2 FQNEAQ. Trimming cost V 5 bases and J 0 bases; bases outside gene matches: 10. The CDR3 length is 17 residues. This CDR3 reads CASSQTLTGNSNQPQHF. CDR3 coding DNA: TGTGCCAGCAGCCAAACTTTGACAGGGAATAGCAATCAGCCCCAGCATTTT. The entire variable domain, with the rest obtained from reference TRBV7-8 and TRBJ1-5, is as follows: GAGVSQSPRYKVAKRGQDVALRCDPISGHVSLFWYQQALGQGPEFLTYFQNEAQLDKSGLPSDRFFAERPEGSVSTLKIQRTQQEDSAVYLCASSQTLTGNSNQPQHFGDGTRLSIL.

The chain employs TRBV10-2 and TRBJ1-3; possibly TRBD1 for D (6 bases). Germline CDR1 and CDR2: WSHSY and SAAADI. Trimming removed 5 bases at V and 4 bases at J, with 12 bases between. The CDR3 spans 14 residues. This chain's CDR3 is CASSFGTPGNTIYF. The CDR3 nucleotides read TGCGCCAGCAGTTTCGGGACACCGGGAAACACCATATATTTT.

This clone was picked up a small number of times. The chain employs TRBV18 and TRBJ1-2, with 8 bases aligning to TRBD1. Unmatched junction bases numbered 4, after V lost 3 bases and J lost 1 base. The CDR3 spans 15 residues. The germline CDR1 and CDR2 sequences are KGHSH and LQKENI. The CDR3 DNA sequence: TGTGCCAGCTCACCTCGGGACAGGATTAACTATGGCTACACCTTC. Protein: CASSPRDRINYGYTF.

This chain uses TRBV5-8 with TRBJ1-1, with D maybe TRBD1 (5 bases). Germline V gene sequence: CDR1 SGHTS, CDR2 YDEGEE. The CDR3 loop spans 13 amino acids. V was trimmed by 2 bases and J by 1 base, leaving 6 bases between them. CDR3 amino acids: CASSFGGNTEAFF. Written as DNA, the CDR3 is TGTGCCAGCAGCTTCGGGGGGAACACTGAAGCTTTCTTT.

In this sample, this clone turned up a few times. The chain is built from TRBV6-5 and TRBJ1-4; no clear D. Germline-derived CDR1 and CDR2 are MNHEY and SVGAGI. V was clipped by 2 bases and J by 4 bases, with 14 bases between them. This CDR3 is 16 amino acids long. CDR3: CASSYTSGVSNEKLFF. The CDR3 bases are TGTGCCAGCAGTTACACCTCGGGAGTGAGTAATGAAAAACTGTTTTTT.

The rearrangement links TRBV6-5 to TRBJ1-6; D not resolved. Looked up from germline, CDR1 is MNHEY and CDR2 is SVGAGI. Trimming removed 6 bases at V and 10 bases at J, with 19 bases between. The CDR3 has 15 amino acids. The CDR3: CASRRESAGTSPLHF. Written as DNA, the CDR3 is TGTGCCAGCAGGCGAGAATCGGCAGGCACCTCACCCCTCCACTTT.

CDR3 loop: CASSSASGRSYNEQFF. The CDR3 bases are TGTGCCAGCAGCTCGGCTAGCGGCCGCTCCTACAATGAGCAGTTCTTC. The chain employs TRBV11-3 and TRBJ2-1; 7 nucleotides line up with TRBD2. The CDR3 is 16 residues long. The V segment lost 4 bases and the J segment 0 bases; nucleotides outside the gene matches: 6. The germline V gene encodes CDR1 SGHNT and CDR2 YENEEA.

The chain is built from TRBV30 and TRBJ2-3; D call uncertain. Germline assignment: CDR1 GTSNPN and CDR2 SVGIG (reference sequence). V gave up 0 bases and J gave up 7 bases, with 8 bases separating them. CDR3 length: 12 residues. As DNA, the CDR3 is TGTGCCTGGAGTGTAGACGCATATACGCAGTATTTT. Translating gives CAWSVDAYTQYF.

This chain connects TRBV28 to TRBJ2-7; D is perhaps TRBD2 (5 bases). Trimming stripped 8 bases from V and 0 bases from J, with 8 bases between. CDR1 is MDHEN, CDR2 SYDVKM, per germline. CDR3 length: 12 residues. CDR3 loop: CASGSLSYEQYF. DNA of the CDR3: TGTGCCAGCGGGAGTCTCTCCTACGAGCAGTACTTC.

This clone is judged large. In DNA form, the CDR3 reads TGTGCCAGCAGCCCCACTGTTTCTAGCGACGAGCAGTACTTC. Amino acids: CASSPTVSSDEQYF. This chain uses TRBV13 with TRBJ2-7; D possibly corresponds to TRBD2 (6 bases). The CDR3 spans 14 residues. Per the germline V gene, CDR1 is PRHDT and CDR2 is FYEKMQ (reference sequence). V gave up 5 bases and J gave up 5 bases, with 16 bases separating them.

Of note for this clone: This sequence is one base from a far larger clone and is likely a read error. This chain connects TRBV30 to TRBJ1-2; D not certain. CDR1 is GTSNPN, CDR2 SVGIG, per germline (reference sequence). The CDR3 contains 15 residues. CDR3 protein: CALSVSRGGNYGYTF. In nucleotides, the CDR3 is TGTGCCTTGAGTGTGTCCCGCGGAGGAAACTATGGCTACACCTTC.

This rearrangement joins TRBV7-9 to TRBJ1-2; unclear D gene. Germline V gene sequence: CDR1 SEHNR, CDR2 FQNEAQ (reference sequence). The CDR3 is 14 amino acids. Trimming took off 4 bases at V and 4 bases at J, with 13 bases between the two ends. Written as DNA, the CDR3 is TGTGCCAGCAGCTCCTCGGAGGGTCCCTATGGCTACACCTTC. This sequence encodes CASSSSEGPYGYTF.

The chain links TRBV6-1 to TRBJ2-5, with D possibly being TRBD1 (6 bases). This CDR3 is built from 12 residues. Trimming pared 10 bases from V and 3 bases from J, leaving 12 bases between. Per the germline V gene, CDR1 is MNHNS and CDR2 is SASEGT. The chain's CDR3 is CATTTGEETQYF. CDR3 nucleotides: TGTGCCACAACGACAGGAGAAGAGACCCAGTACTTC.